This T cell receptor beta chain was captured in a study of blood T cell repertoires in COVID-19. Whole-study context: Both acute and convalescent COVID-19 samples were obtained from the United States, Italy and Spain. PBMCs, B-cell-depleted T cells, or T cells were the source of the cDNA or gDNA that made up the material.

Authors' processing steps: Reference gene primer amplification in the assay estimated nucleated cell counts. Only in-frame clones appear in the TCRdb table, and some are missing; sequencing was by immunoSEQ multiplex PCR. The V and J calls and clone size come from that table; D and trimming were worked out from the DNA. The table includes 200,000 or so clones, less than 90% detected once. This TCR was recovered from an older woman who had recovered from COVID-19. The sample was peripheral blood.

CDR3 protein: CASSYLGARLSYEQYF. The CDR3 region has the DNA TGTGCCAGCAGTTACCTGGGGGCCCGCCTTAGTTACGAGCAGTACTTC. The chain recombines TRBV6-2 or TRBV6-3 with TRBJ2-7; maybe TRBD1 (6 bases). The germline V and J ends were trimmed by 2 bases and 4 bases, with 18 bases remaining between them. CDR1 MNHEY and CDR2 SVGEGT come from the germline V gene. The CDR3 is 16 amino acids.